This paragraph reports one T cell receptor beta chain. Recruited during active infection, patients (from Seattle) were subsequently followed longitudinally. Source study methods: Reference gene primer amplification gave nucleated cell count estimates. Libraries were prepared by immunoSEQ multiplex PCR; TCRdb keeps only in-frame clonotypes and omits some of them. V, J and clone size are taken as reported in that table, and D and trimming were inferred from the DNA itself. The sample gives 120,000 or so clones, 90% of which show up once; approximately 3.9% is in the top ten. This record belongs to a study of blood T cell repertoires in COVID-19. Study context: COVID-19 samples, acute and convalescent, were from the United States, Italy and Spain.

CDR1 is SGHRS, CDR2 YFSETQ, per germline. This CDR3 spans 13 amino acids. Trimming took off 2 bases at V and 3 bases at J, with 9 bases between the two ends. This receptor was identified in a woman aged 55-70 years with COVID-19, enrolled during active disease. The source material was peripheral blood. The chain employs TRBV5-1 and TRBJ2-7; D is possibly TRBD2 (5 bases). CDR3 sequence reads: CASSFYRGYEQYF. DNA of the CDR3: TGCGCCAGCAGCTTTTACCGGGGCTACGAGCAGTACTTC.